The sequence of this T cell receptor (beta chain) was determined in a study of shared clonotypes between healthy human individuals. Broader study findings: Several donors shared 4.5% to 6.5% of their naive CD4 clonotypes. Sorted-subset sequencing, rarefaction showed, was incomplete despite large depth. In general, naive subsets displayed greater estimated richness than memory subsets did.

Trimming left V 0 bases short and J 8 bases short, with 11 bases between. There are 13 residues in the CDR3. Germline V gene lookup returns CDR1 SGHNT and CDR2 YYREEE (reference sequence). As concerns this clone: What it binds is unknown.

The authors ran the assay at deep level. Sequencing was performed with immunoSEQ multiplex PCR; in TCRdb, only in-frame clones are kept and a portion is missing. Seen here are around 1.4 million clones, approximately 98.5% observed once, and the top ten hold 0.3% to 0.45%. The genes are TRBV5-4 and TRBJ1-2; D unresolved. The TCR originated in a young man in good health. Source material: naive CD4+ T cells sorted from blood. The subset: CD45RA+ positively selected. The DNA of the CDR3 is TGTGCCAGCAGCTTGGAGGGAACGTCCGGCTACACCTTC. The encoded protein is CASSLEGTSGYTF.